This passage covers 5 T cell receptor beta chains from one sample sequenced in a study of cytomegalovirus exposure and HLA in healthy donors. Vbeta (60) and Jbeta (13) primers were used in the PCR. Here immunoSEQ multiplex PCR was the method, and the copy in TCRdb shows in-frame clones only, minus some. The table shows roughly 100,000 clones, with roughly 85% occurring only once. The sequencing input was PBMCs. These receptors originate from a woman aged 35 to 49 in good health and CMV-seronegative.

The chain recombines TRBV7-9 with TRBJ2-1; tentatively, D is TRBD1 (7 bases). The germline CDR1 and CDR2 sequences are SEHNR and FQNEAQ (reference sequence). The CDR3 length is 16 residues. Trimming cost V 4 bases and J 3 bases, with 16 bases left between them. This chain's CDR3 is CASSWQGDSIYNEQFF. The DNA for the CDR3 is TGTGCCAGCAGCTGGCAGGGGGACTCGATCTACAATGAGCAGTTCTTC.

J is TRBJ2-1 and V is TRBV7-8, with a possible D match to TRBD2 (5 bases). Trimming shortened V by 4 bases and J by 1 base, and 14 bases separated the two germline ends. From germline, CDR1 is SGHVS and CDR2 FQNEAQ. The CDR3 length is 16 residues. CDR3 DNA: TGTGCCAGCAGCTCAACCGGCAGCGGATCCTACAATGAGCAGTTCTTC. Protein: CASSSTGSGSYNEQFF.

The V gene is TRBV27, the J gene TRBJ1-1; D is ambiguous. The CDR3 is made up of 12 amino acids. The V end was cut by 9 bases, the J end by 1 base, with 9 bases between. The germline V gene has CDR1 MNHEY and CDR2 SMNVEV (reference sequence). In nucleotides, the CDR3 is TGTGCCAGTAGCACTCCGAACACTGAAGCTTTCTTT. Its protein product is CASSTPNTEAFF.

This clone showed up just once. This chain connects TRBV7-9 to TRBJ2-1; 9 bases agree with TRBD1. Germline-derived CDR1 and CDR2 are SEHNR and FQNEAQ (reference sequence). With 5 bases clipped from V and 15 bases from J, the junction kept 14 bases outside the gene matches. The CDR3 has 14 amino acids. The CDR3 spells CASSQWDRAESWFF. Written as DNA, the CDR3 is TGTGCCAGCAGCCAATGGGACAGGGCAGAATCCTGGTTCTTC.

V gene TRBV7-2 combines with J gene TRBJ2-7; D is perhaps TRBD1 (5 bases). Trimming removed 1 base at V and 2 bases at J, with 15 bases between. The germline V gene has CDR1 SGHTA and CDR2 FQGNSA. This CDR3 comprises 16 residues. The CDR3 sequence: CASSLVLSGSTYEQYF. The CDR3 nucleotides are TGTGCCAGCAGCTTAGTATTGTCAGGGTCGACCTACGAGCAGTACTTC.